Below are 26 T cell receptor beta chains sequenced from a single sample in a study of blood T cell repertoires in COVID-19. The assay was immunoSEQ multiplex PCR, and TCRdb's table has in-frame clones only and misses some. The sample lists 93,000 or so clones, about 90% occurring once. Input material: peripheral blood. The receptors stem from a man over 45 in a cohort sampled during active COVID-19.

This chain links TRBV19 with TRBJ1-4; no clear D. Looked up from germline, CDR1 is LNHDA and CDR2 is SQIVND (reference sequence). Trimming pared 1 base from V and 4 bases from J, leaving 10 bases between. The CDR3 covers 15 residues. CDR3 nucleotide sequence: TGTGCCAGTAGTATAGGGCAGCGCCGTAATGAAAAACTGTTTTTT. Translated, it gives CASSIGQRRNEKLFF. Complete variable domain (other parts from reference TRBV19 and TRBJ1-4): DGGITQSPKYLFRKEGQNVTLSCEQNLNHDAMYWYRQDPGQGLRLIYYSQIVNDFQKGDIAEGYSVSREKKESFPLTVTSAQKNPTAFYLCASSIGQRRNEKLFFGSGTQLSVL.

The chain links TRBV7-9 to TRBJ1-4, with D hard to call. Germline CDR1 reads SEHNR; CDR2 reads FQNEAQ (reference sequence). V lost 2 bases, J lost 10 bases, and 8 bases lay in between. This CDR3 is 12 amino acids long. CDR3 amino acids: CASSLQEGKLFF. Here the CDR3 DNA reads TGTGCCAGCAGCTTACAGGAGGGAAAACTGTTTTTT.

The chain is built from TRBV25-1 and TRBJ1-4; weak D call: TRBD1 (5 bases). With 2 bases removed from V and 7 bases from J, the gap between germline ends came to 23 bases. The V gene's germline CDR1 is MGHDK and CDR2 SYGVNS. The CDR3 is 18 residues long. Here the CDR3 DNA reads TGTGCCAGCAGTGAAAGCCCCGGGCAGGGCGGATCGGGTGAAAAACTGTTTTTT. Protein: CASSESPGQGGSGEKLFF.

For this clone: Other nucleotide sequences in the sample specify the same CDR3. The chain employs TRBV28 and TRBJ2-1, with a weak D call TRBD2 (5 bases). This CDR3 is built from 14 residues. Germline CDR1 reads MDHEN; CDR2 reads SYDVKM. V was trimmed by 4 bases and J by 0 bases, leaving 7 bases between them. CDR3 region: CASSYGDSYNEQFF. As DNA, the CDR3 is TGTGCCAGCAGTTACGGGGACTCCTACAATGAGCAGTTCTTC.

The chain combines TRBV7-9 with TRBJ1-2, with 7 bases lining up with TRBD1. Per the germline V gene, CDR1 is SEHNR and CDR2 is FQNEAQ (reference sequence). J lost 8 bases, V lost 6 bases, and 9 bases had no gene match. CDR3 length: 13 residues. The CDR3 bases are TGTGCCAGCAGTCTCTCAGGGGGTAGCGGCTACACCTTC. This codes for CASSLSGGSGYTF.

Concerning this clone itself: One end of the junction does not line up with germline, which may come from a read error. This chain uses TRBV2 with TRBJ2-5, with D perhaps TRBD2 (6 bases). The CDR3 length is 12 residues. The V gene's germline CDR1 is SNHLY and CDR2 FYNNEI. CDR3 nucleotides: TGCGCCGGGGCTAGCGCCACCGGGACCCAGTACTTC. It translates to CAGASATGTQYF.

The chain recombines TRBV5-6 with TRBJ1-1, with 10 nucleotides matching TRBD1. CDR3 length: 14 residues. Germline V gives CDR1 SGHDT, CDR2 YYEEEE. V shed 2 bases, J shed 5 bases, and the junction held 3 bases outside the gene matches. CDR3 residues: CASSFDRGPTEAFF. CDR3 sequence (DNA): TGTGCCAGCAGCTTCGACAGGGGGCCTACTGAAGCTTTCTTT.

The chain uses TRBV5-8 and TRBJ1-1; a possible D gene is TRBD1 (5 bases). V was pared by 1 base and J by 1 base, with 17 bases between. This CDR3 region has 17 residues. Per germline, CDR1 SGHTS and CDR2 YDEGEE. Here the CDR3 DNA reads TGTGCCAGCAGCTTGAGGAAGATAGGGGTCTGGAACACTGAAGCTTTCTTT. Translated, it gives CASSLRKIGVWNTEAFF. Based on the CDR3 plus reference TRBV5-8 and TRBJ1-1, the full variable domain is EAGVTQSPTHLIKTRGQQATLRCSPISGHTSVYWYQQALGLGLQFLLWYDEGEERNRGNFPPRFSGRQFPNYSSELNVNALELEDSALYLCASSLRKIGVWNTEAFFGQGTRLTVV.

The chain uses TRBV14 and TRBJ2-5; D gene uncertain. The CDR3 loop spans 11 amino acids. Germline V gives CDR1 SGHDN, CDR2 FVKESK. The V gene lost 4 bases and the J gene lost 7 bases, with 7 bases spanning the gap. This chain's CDR3 is CASSPGRTQYF. DNA of the CDR3: TGTGCCAGCAGCCCCGGTCGGACCCAGTACTTC.

The V gene is TRBV5-5, the J gene TRBJ2-5; 8 bases agree with TRBD1. V was clipped by 2 bases and J by 2 bases; unmatched bases: 5. This CDR3 has 15 residues. CDR1 and CDR2 from the germline V gene are SGHKS and YYEKEE (reference sequence). In DNA form, the CDR3 reads TGTGCCAGCAGCTTCGGACAGGGACAGCAAGAGACCCAGTACTTC. Translated, it gives CASSFGQGQQETQYF.

J is TRBJ2-2 and V is TRBV28, with 9 bases matching TRBD1. The germline V gene has CDR1 MDHEN and CDR2 SYDVKM. With 6 bases clipped from V and 10 bases from J, the junction kept 9 bases outside the gene matches. This CDR3 comprises 14 residues. The CDR3 is CASSSGTGRSELFF. Here the CDR3 DNA reads TGTGCCAGCAGCTCCGGGACAGGGCGCTCGGAGCTGTTTTTT.

V gene TRBV9 combines with J gene TRBJ2-2; 9 bases align to TRBD2. The ends lost 1 base at V and 6 bases at J; junction bases unmatched: 4. The CDR3 extends over 15 amino acids. The germline V gene encodes CDR1 SGDLS and CDR2 YYNGEE. For the CDR3, the DNA is TGTGCCAGCAGCGTATTCGCGGGGGGGCCCGGGGAGCTGTTTTTT. This gives the protein CASSVFAGGPGELFF.

This sequence joins TRBV10-3 and TRBJ2-2; 8 nucleotides align to TRBD1. Germline trimming cut 7 bases from V and 0 bases from J; bases unmatched to any gene: 4. CDR1 is ENHRY and CDR2 is SYGVKD in the germline V gene. This CDR3 has 15 amino acids. CDR3 sequence: CAITPGQANTGELFF. CDR3 DNA sequence: TGTGCCATCACCCCGGGACAGGCGAACACCGGGGAGCTGTTTTTT.

V is TRBV7-2 and J is TRBJ2-3; the match to TRBD1 covers 8 bases. CDR1 is SGHTA and CDR2 is FQGNSA in the germline V gene. The J segment lost 4 bases and the V segment lost 5 bases, leaving 5 bases of the junction unmatched. CDR3 length equals 14 residues. The CDR3 DNA is TGTGCCAGCAGCGACCGACAGGGGCCAGATACGCAGTATTTT. It encodes CASSDRQGPDTQYF.

The chain couples TRBV20-1 to TRBJ1-1; D is ambiguous. The V gene's germline CDR1 is DFQATT and CDR2 SNEGSKA (reference sequence). The CDR3 extends over 9 amino acids. As DNA, the CDR3 is TGCAGCATCGAGGCTGAAGCTTTCTTT. Amino acid sequence: CSIEAEAFF.

The rearrangement links TRBV9 to TRBJ1-6, with D possibly being TRBD1 (6 bases). Trimming took off 3 bases at V and 0 bases at J, with 7 bases between the two ends. This CDR3 spans 15 amino acids. CDR1 is SGDLS, CDR2 YYNGEE, per germline. As DNA, the CDR3 is TGTGCCAGCAGCGCACAGGGCTCCTATAATTCACCCCTCCACTTT. Translated, it gives CASSAQGSYNSPLHF.

The rearrangement uses TRBV3-1 (or the pseudogene TRBV3-2) and TRBJ2-2; D unclear. CDR1 LGHDT and CDR2 YNNKEL come from the germline V gene (reference sequence). Trimming pared 1 base from V and 7 bases from J, leaving 13 bases between. This CDR3 is built from 15 residues. CDR3 DNA sequence: TGTGCCAGCAGCCAAGTTTTGAGGAATAACGGGGAGCTGTTTTTT. Residues: CASSQVLRNNGELFF.

The genes are TRBV5-6 and TRBJ2-2; D is perhaps TRBD1 (6 bases). The CDR3 has 15 amino acids. Trimming took 0 bases from V and 6 from J, leaving 12 bases between them. The germline V gene encodes CDR1 SGHDT and CDR2 YYEEEE. CDR3 DNA sequence: TGTGCCAGCAGCTTGGGGGGGCCAAGATCCGGGGAGCTGTTTTTT. Its translation: CASSLGGPRSGELFF.

This sequence joins TRBV4-2 and TRBJ2-3; TRBD2 is a possible D gene (6 bases). Germline CDR1 LGHNA, CDR2 YNFKEQ. Trimming pared 0 bases from V and 2 bases from J, leaving 9 bases between. The length of the CDR3 is 15 residues. CDR3 sequence: CASSQERTTTDTQYF. CDR3 sequence (DNA): TGTGCCAGCAGCCAAGAGAGGACTACCACAGATACGCAGTATTTT.

The chain combines TRBV5-1 with TRBJ2-3; 13 nucleotides agree with TRBD2. The trim removed 4 bases at V and 7 bases at J, leaving 6 bases unmatched. The germline CDR1 and CDR2 sequences are SGHRS and YFSETQ. The CDR3 extends over 15 amino acids. CDR3 nucleotides: TGCGCCAGCAGCCCGGGACTAGCGGGGATCTATACGCAGTATTTT. Amino acids: CASSPGLAGIYTQYF.

This chain uses TRBV7-2 with TRBJ1-3; 10 bases align to TRBD1. The CDR3 spans 17 residues. Losses at the gene ends were 1 base for V and 0 bases for J; bases not matched to a gene: 3. The germline V gene encodes CDR1 SGHTA and CDR2 FQGNSA. CDR3 nucleotides: TGTGCCAGCAGCTTAGTAGGGACAGGGGCCTCTGGAAACACCATATATTTT. Its translation: CASSLVGTGASGNTIYF. The whole variable domain, remainder taken from reference TRBV7-2 and TRBJ1-3, is GAGVSQSPSNKVTEKGKDVELRCDPISGHTALYWYRQSLGQGLEFLIYFQGNSAPDKSGLPSDRFSAERTGGSVSTLTIQRTQQEDSAVYLCASSLVGTGASGNTIYFGEGSWLTVV.

This clone showed up just a few times. The V and J genes are TRBV27 and TRBJ1-1; 7 bases are shared with TRBD1. The CDR3 contains 15 residues. V shed 3 bases, J shed 1 base, and the junction held 5 bases outside the gene matches. Germline-derived CDR1 and CDR2 are MNHEY and SMNVEV (reference sequence). The DNA of the CDR3 is TGTGCCAGCAGTTTTCAACAGGGGAGGAACACTGAAGCTTTCTTT. Translation gives CASSFQQGRNTEAFF.

The V gene is TRBV7-3, the J gene TRBJ1-1; possible D gene TRBD1, 6 bases. CDR1 is SGHTA, CDR2 FQGTGA, per germline. The germline V and J ends were trimmed by 4 bases and 7 bases, with 13 bases remaining between them. CDR3 length: 13 amino acids. CDR3 residues: CASSSQGSVEAFF. In DNA, the CDR3 is TGTGCCAGCAGCTCTCAGGGGAGTGTTGAAGCTTTCTTT. Full variable domain (rest looked up from reference TRBV7-3 and TRBJ1-1): GAGVSQTPSNKVTEKGKYVELRCDPISGHTALYWYRQSLGQGPEFLIYFQGTGAADDSGLPNDRFFAVRPEGSVSTLKIQRTERGDSAVYLCASSSQGSVEAFFGQGTRLTVV.

V and J are TRBV7-8 and TRBJ2-7, with 14 bases aligning to TRBD2. The CDR3 loop spans 15 amino acids. Germline CDR1 and CDR2: SGHVS and FQNEAQ. Unmatched junction bases numbered 6, after V lost 6 bases and J lost 5 bases. CDR3 amino acids: CASRWTSGGMNEQYF. As DNA, the CDR3 is TGTGCCAGCAGATGGACTAGCGGGGGGATGAACGAGCAGTACTTC.

This sequence joins TRBV6-2 or TRBV6-3 and TRBJ2-1, with 8 bases identical to TRBD1. V was clipped by 0 bases and J by 2 bases; unmatched bases: 6. The CDR3 covers 17 residues. CDR1 is MNHEY, CDR2 SVGEGT, per germline. This CDR3 reads CASSYSIRTGTYNEQFF. The CDR3 bases are TGTGCCAGCAGTTACTCGATCCGGACAGGGACCTACAATGAGCAGTTCTTC.

This clone has just one count. The gene calls are TRBV28 and TRBJ2-1; 7 bases are shared with TRBD2. With 3 bases clipped from V and 4 bases from J, the junction kept 9 bases outside the gene matches. CDR3 length: 16 residues. CDR1 and CDR2 from the germline V gene are MDHEN and SYDVKM. CDR3 coding DNA: TGTGCCAGCAGTTTTGCGCGGGGAGCGGGGTACAATGAGCAGTTCTTC. Translated: CASSFARGAGYNEQFF.